A single T cell receptor (beta chain) is shown here with its context. This specimen belongs to a study of blood T cell repertoires in COVID-19. As for the study in general: T cells, B-cell-depleted T cells, or PBMCs supplied cDNA or gDNA.

Enrolled through a virtual design, the participants were between about 18 and 100 years of age and came from approximately 25 US areas. Which cohort a participant joined came from the clinical history participants gave. Contact with a PCR-confirmed or clinician-diagnosed COVID-19 case occurred within 2 weeks of entry. Assay: immunoSEQ multiplex PCR; the TCRdb copy retains only in-frame clones and omits some. The repertoire holds 320,000 or so clones, with around 84% as singletons. The J segment lost 11 bases and the V segment lost 4 bases, leaving 7 bases of the junction unmatched. CDR1 is MDHEN, CDR2 SYDVKM, per germline. This CDR3 spans 12 amino acids.

Sequences were obtained from PBMCs or T cells enriched from blood (not recorded which). The chain has TRBV28 and TRBJ1-1; 7 nucleotides agree with TRBD1. The source of this sequence is a woman aged 25 to 39 who had been exposed to COVID-19. The CDR3 spells CASSSGPGGAFF. For the CDR3, the DNA is TGTGCCAGCAGTTCAGGGCCAGGGGGGGCTTTCTTT.